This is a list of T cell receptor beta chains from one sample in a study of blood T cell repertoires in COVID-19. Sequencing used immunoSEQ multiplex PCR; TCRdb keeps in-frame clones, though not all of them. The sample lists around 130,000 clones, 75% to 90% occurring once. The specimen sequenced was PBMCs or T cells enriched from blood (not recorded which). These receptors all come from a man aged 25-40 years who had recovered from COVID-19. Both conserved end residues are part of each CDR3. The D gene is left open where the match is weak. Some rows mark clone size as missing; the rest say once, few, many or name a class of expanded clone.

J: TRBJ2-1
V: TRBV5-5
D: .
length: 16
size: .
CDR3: CASSSLALSSYNEQFF
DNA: TGTGCCAGCAGCTCTCTAGCGCTGAGCTCCTACAATGAGCAGTTCTTC

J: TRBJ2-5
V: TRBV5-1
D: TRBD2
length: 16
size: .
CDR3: CASSLRASGSEETQYF
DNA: TGCGCCAGCAGCTTGCGGGCTAGCGGGAGTGAAGAGACCCAGTACTTC

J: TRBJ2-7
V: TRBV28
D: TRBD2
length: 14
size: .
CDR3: CASSLAGVSYEQYF
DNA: TGTGCCAGCAGTCTAGCGGGTGTCTCCTACGAGCAGTACTTC

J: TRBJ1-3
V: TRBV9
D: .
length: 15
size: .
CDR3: CASSAQGDSGNTIYF
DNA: TGTGCCAGCAGCGCCCAAGGGGACTCTGGAAACACCATATATTTT

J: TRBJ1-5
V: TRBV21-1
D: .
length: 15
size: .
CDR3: CASTPGQGVVQPQHF
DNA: TGTGCCAGCACTCCCGGACAGGGGGTGGTTCAGCCCCAGCATTTT

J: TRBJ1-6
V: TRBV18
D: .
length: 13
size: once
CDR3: CASFRGYGSPLHF
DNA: TGTGCCAGCTTTCGGGGGTATGGTTCACCCCTCCACTTT

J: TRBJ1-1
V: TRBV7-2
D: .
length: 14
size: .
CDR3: CASSQGWGTTEAFF
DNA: TGTGCCAGCAGCCAGGGGTGGGGCACCACTGAAGCTTTCTTT

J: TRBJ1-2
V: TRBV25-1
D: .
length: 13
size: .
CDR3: CASSEQQGYGYTF
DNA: TGTGCCAGCAGTGAACAACAGGGCTATGGCTACACCTTC

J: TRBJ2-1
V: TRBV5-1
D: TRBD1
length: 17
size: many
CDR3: CASSLVPGTGGRNEQFF
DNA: TGCGCCAGCAGCCTAGTTCCCGGGACAGGGGGAAGGAATGAGCAGTTCTTC

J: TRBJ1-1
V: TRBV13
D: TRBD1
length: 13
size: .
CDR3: CASSSGGFDKAFF
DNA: TGTGCCAGCAGCTCAGGGGGCTTCGACAAAGCTTTCTTT

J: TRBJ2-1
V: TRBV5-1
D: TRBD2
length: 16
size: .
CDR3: CASSLDGGSPYNEQFF
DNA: TGCGCCAGCAGCTTGGACGGCGGGAGCCCCTACAATGAGCAGTTCTTC

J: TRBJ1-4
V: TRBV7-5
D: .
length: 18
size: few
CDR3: CVRSPPTGKIATNEKLFF
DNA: TGTGTCAGAAGCCCGCCGACAGGGAAAATTGCAACTAATGAAAAACTGTTTTTT

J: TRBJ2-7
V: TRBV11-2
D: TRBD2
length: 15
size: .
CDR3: CASSLDETSGYEQYF
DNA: TGTGCCAGCAGCTTAGATGAGACTAGCGGCTACGAGCAGTACTTC

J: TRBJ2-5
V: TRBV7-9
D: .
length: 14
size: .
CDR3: CASSFPNSQETQYF
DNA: TGTGCCAGCAGCTTTCCCAATTCACAAGAGACCCAGTACTTC

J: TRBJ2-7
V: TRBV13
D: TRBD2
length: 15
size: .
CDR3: CASSPPGLAGYEQYF
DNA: TGTGCCAGCAGCCCCCCGGGACTAGCGGGTTACGAGCAGTACTTC

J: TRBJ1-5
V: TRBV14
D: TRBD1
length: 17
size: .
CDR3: CASSQDGDRGSRQPQHF
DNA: TGTGCCAGCAGCCAAGATGGGGACAGGGGCTCGAGGCAGCCCCAGCATTTT

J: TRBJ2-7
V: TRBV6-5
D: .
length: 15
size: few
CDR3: CASSNQRGGTYEQYF
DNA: TGTGCCAGCAGTAACCAAAGGGGCGGAACCTACGAGCAGTACTTC